This TCR beta chain was captured in a study of blood T cell repertoires in COVID-19. Study details: PBMCs, B-cell-depleted T cells, or T cells were the source of the cDNA or gDNA that made up the material.

Per the authors' pipeline: Cell counts per sample came from amplifying reference gene primers. Clones were read by immunoSEQ multiplex PCR, and TCRdb kept only the in-frame ones, dropping some. The V and J calls and clone size are taken from that table; D and trimming were inferred from the DNA. The repertoire holds 310,000 or so clones, around 84% seen once, with about 10% in the top ten. This study enrolled people aged roughly 18 to 100 from roughly 22 US geographic areas. CDR1 and CDR2 from the germline V gene are SGHTA and FQGTGA. Trimming took 5 bases from V and 2 from J; bases not matched to a gene: 3. This CDR3 is built from 15 residues.

The material sequenced was PBMCs or T cells enriched from blood (not recorded which). The sequence derives from a young woman who had recovered from COVID-19. The rearrangement joins TRBV7-3 to TRBJ2-3; 11 positions match TRBD2. For the CDR3, the DNA is TGTGCCAGCAGCCAGGGACTAGCGGTCACAGATACGCAGTATTTT. It specifies CASSQGLAVTDTQYF.